Below, 22 T cell receptor beta chains from the same sample are listed, as sequenced in a study of Graves' ophthalmopathy and Graves' hyperthyroidism. Scientists amplified the TCR beta CDR3 regions from RNA transcripts. RT-PCR with HTBI primers came first, then second-round multiplex PCR. TCRdb re-analysed the multiplex PCR reads in MiXCR, keeping a single row per CDR3 protein. Of just over 400,000 distinct CDR3 sequences listed, more than 20% are singletons. Sequenced material: peripheral blood. Every receptor here comes from a woman under 30 with stable Graves' hyperthyroidism.

This clonotype was picked up many times. CDR3 region: CASSEGGEQDYSNQPQHF. The CDR3 region has the DNA TGCGCCAGCAGTGAGGGGGGCGAACAAGACTATAGCAATCAGCCCCAGCATTTT. The rearrangement uses TRBV10-1 and TRBJ1-5; D possibly corresponds to TRBD1 (6 bases). V dropped 2 bases and J dropped 0 bases, with 17 bases sitting between them. Germline CDR1 and CDR2: WNHNN and SYGVQD (reference sequence). CDR3 size: 18 residues.

This clonotype was counted once. The chain joins TRBV15 to TRBJ1-1; possibly TRBD1 for D (5 bases). V lost 5 bases and J lost 0, with 13 bases in between. The CDR3 totals 15 residues. Germline-derived CDR1 and CDR2 are LNHNV and YYDKDF (reference sequence). CDR3 protein: CATSGGANLNTEAFF. The CDR3 DNA sequence: TGTGCCACCAGCGGAGGGGCGAACCTGAACACTGAAGCTTTCTTT.

This clonotype was observed a few times. This sequence joins TRBV11-1 and TRBJ2-2; TRBD2 agrees at 9 bases. The CDR3 covers 16 residues. Looked up from germline, CDR1 is SGHAT and CDR2 is FQDESV (reference sequence). V lost 5 bases to trimming and J lost 3 bases; unmatched junction nucleotides: 7. The DNA of the CDR3 is TGTGCCAGCAGCCCGACCACTAGCGGGTACACCGGGGAGCTGTTTTTT. As protein: CASSPTTSGYTGELFF.

This clonotype has at least ten counts. This chain links TRBV20-1 with TRBJ1-5; 7 bases map to TRBD1. Trimming removed 3 bases from V and 0 bases from J; junction bases left unmatched: 5. The length of the CDR3 is 15 residues. CDR1 and CDR2 (germline): DFQATT, SNEGSKA (reference sequence). CDR3 sequence: CSASRDSYSNQPQHF. The CDR3 DNA reads as TGCAGTGCTAGTCGGGACAGCTATAGCAATCAGCCCCAGCATTTT.

V is TRBV6-2 or TRBV6-3 and J is TRBJ2-7, with 8 bases aligning to TRBD1. Germline CDR1 is MNHEY and CDR2 is SVGEGT. This CDR3 has 15 residues. The CDR3 loop reads CASSYVRGLVDEQWV. The DNA of the CDR3 is TGTGCCAGCAGTTACGTCAGGGGGCTTGTCGACGAGCAGTGGGTG.

This clonotype came up many times. The chain is built from TRBV6-1 and TRBJ2-2; 8 bases are a match to TRBD1. Germline V lookup: CDR1 MNHNS, CDR2 SASEGT. With V trimmed by 8 bases and J by 3 bases, 5 bases remained unmatched. The CDR3 consists of 14 residues. This CDR3 reads CASVLTGDTGELFF. The CDR3 DNA follows: TGTGCCAGCGTCCTGACAGGGGACACCGGGGAGCTGTTTTTT.

This clonotype appeared many times. The chain employs TRBV6-5 and TRBJ1-5, with D perhaps TRBD1 (5 bases). V was trimmed by 2 bases and J by 0 bases, leaving 11 bases between them. The CDR3 has 16 amino acids. Per the germline V gene, CDR1 is MNHEY and CDR2 is SVGAGI. The CDR3 nucleotides read TGTGCCAGCAGTTACCCGCAGGGCTATAGCAATCAGCCCCAGCATTTT. This translates into CASSYPQGYSNQPQHF.

This clonotype occurred many times. The V call is TRBV19, the J call TRBJ2-2; no definite D call. Trimming pared 1 base from V and 1 base from J, leaving 7 bases between. The CDR3 sequence is 15 residues long. Germline V lookup: CDR1 LNHDA, CDR2 SQIVND (reference sequence). The CDR3: CASSIVTLNTGELFF. The CDR3 coding sequence is TGTGCCAGTAGTATAGTCACGTTGAACACCGGGGAGCTGTTTTTT.

This clonotype was counted ten times or more. The genes are TRBV5-1 and TRBJ2-5; D remains unclear. The ends were cut back, 0 bases at V and 2 bases at J, with 14 bases in the middle. This CDR3 has 16 amino acids. CDR1 is SGHRS and CDR2 is YFSETQ in the germline V gene. CDR3 nucleotides: TGCGCCAGCAGCTTGGTGATGAGGCGGTATCAAGAGACCCAGTACTTC. Protein sequence: CASSLVMRRYQETQYF.

This clonotype was counted many times. The chain links TRBV11-2 to TRBJ1-1, with TRBD1 matching over 9 bases. The germline V gene has CDR1 SGHAT and CDR2 FQNNGV. The CDR3 runs to 16 residues. V shed 5 bases, J shed 1 base, and the junction held 8 bases outside the gene matches. The CDR3 here is CASSLRQGGRNTEAFF. CDR3 coding DNA: TGTGCCAGCAGCCTGCGACAGGGGGGGAGGAACACTGAAGCTTTCTTT.

This clonotype was seen ten or more times. The chain employs TRBV6-5 and TRBJ1-1, with 7 bases aligning to TRBD1. The trim removed 8 bases at V and 7 bases at J, leaving 10 bases unmatched. The CDR3 runs to 13 residues. Germline V gene data show CDR1 as MNHEY and CDR2 as SVGAGI. The chain's CDR3 is CASRTGARDEAFF. The CDR3 DNA follows: TGTGCCAGCCGAACAGGGGCGAGGGATGAAGCTTTCTTT.

As to this clonotype: At one boundary the junction diverges from the germline segment, which might be a read error. The V gene is TRBV6-5, the J gene TRBJ1-5; D gene ambiguous. This CDR3 spans 15 amino acids. The germline CDR1 and CDR2 sequences are MNHEY and SVGAGI. CDR3 region: CASSYAPMQPQPQHF. Here the CDR3 DNA reads TGTGCCAGCAGTTACGCCCCAATGCAGCCTCAGCCTCAGCATTTT.

This chain links TRBV11-2 with TRBJ2-7; TRBD2 agrees at 11 bases. J was trimmed by 2 bases and V by 3 bases; bases with no gene match: 15. The CDR3 has 19 amino acids. Per the germline V gene, CDR1 is SGHAT and CDR2 is FQNNGV. As DNA, the CDR3 is TGTGCCAGCAGCTTGCCGAAGACCCTACTAGCGGGGGCCCCCTACGAGCAGTACTTC. This translates into CASSLPKTLLAGAPYEQYF.

There are many counts of this clonotype. One end of the junction varies from germline; a read error may be responsible. The gene calls are TRBV6-1 and TRBJ2-4, with D possibly being TRBD1 (6 bases). The CDR3 runs 12 residues. Germline values: CDR1 MNHNS, CDR2 SASEGT. CDR3 in amino acids: CASRTGLNIKYF. DNA of the CDR3: TGTGCCAGCAGAACAGGGCTGAACATTAAGTACTTC.

This clonotype was detected ten times or more. The chain joins TRBV2 to TRBJ1-1; 10 bases align to TRBD1. CDR1 is SNHLY and CDR2 is FYNNEI in the germline V gene. This CDR3 has 14 amino acids. The junction had 6 bases not matched to a gene; V was cut back by 1 base and J by 10 bases. The CDR3 here is CASSEGWGQGRAFF. Here the CDR3 DNA reads TGTGCCAGCAGTGAAGGTTGGGGACAGGGGAGAGCTTTCTTT.

The chain employs TRBV20-1 and TRBJ2-7; TRBD1 agrees at 8 bases. The germline V gene has CDR1 DFQATT and CDR2 SNEGSKA (reference sequence). The trim removed 7 bases at V and 1 base at J, leaving 6 bases unmatched. This CDR3 is built from 13 residues. The CDR3 DNA is TGCAGTGTCCCACAGGGGGGTTCCTACGAGCAGTACTTC. It specifies CSVPQGGSYEQYF.

This clonotype was observed many times. The chain uses TRBV6-5 and TRBJ2-2; D perhaps matches TRBD2 (6 bases). Trimming removed 4 bases at V and 4 bases at J, with 7 bases between. Germline CDR1 is MNHEY and CDR2 is SVGAGI. This CDR3 has 13 amino acids. The CDR3 region is CASSWEVTGELFF. The CDR3 nucleotides read TGTGCCAGCAGTTGGGAGGTCACCGGGGAGCTGTTTTTT.

This clonotype was counted between two and nine times. The V and J genes are TRBV5-1 and TRBJ2-5; tentatively, D is TRBD1 (6 bases). CDR3 length: 15 residues. The germline CDR1 and CDR2 sequences are SGHRS and YFSETQ. Deletions cut 4 bases from V and 5 bases from J, with 18 bases between. CDR3 residues: CASSPRQGSIETQYF. CDR3 DNA: TGCGCCAGCAGCCCCCGGCAGGGGAGCATCGAGACCCAGTACTTC.

This clonotype has a count of ten or more. The rearrangement joins TRBV30 to TRBJ1-2; D remains unclear. V was pared by 0 bases and J by 5 bases, with 7 bases between. The germline gives CDR1 GTSNPN, CDR2 SVGIG (reference sequence). The CDR3 spans 12 residues. The CDR3 DNA is TGTGCCTGGAGTGTAGGAGCTTATGGCTACACCTTC. This gives the protein CAWSVGAYGYTF.

Ten or more counts support this clonotype. The genes are TRBV20-1 and TRBJ2-5, with D possibly TRBD1 on 6 matching bases. The V end lost 0 bases, the J end lost 4 bases, and 12 bases lay between the germline ends. The CDR3 contains 14 residues. Germline CDR1 and CDR2: DFQATT and SNEGSKA (reference sequence). CDR3 bases: TGCAGTGCTAGAGATTTCAGGGGTGGAGAGACCCAGTACTTC. As protein: CSARDFRGGETQYF.

This clonotype was found many times. This chain uses TRBV7-8 with TRBJ1-2; 8 bases align to TRBD1. The V gene's germline CDR1 is SGHVS and CDR2 FQNEAQ. Germline trimming cut 5 bases from V and 10 bases from J; bases unmatched to any gene: 15. The CDR3 has 15 residues. CDR3 DNA: TGTGCCAGCAGCAACCGGGACAGGCCCATAGGCGACTACACCTTC. It translates to CASSNRDRPIGDYTF.

The chain carries TRBV24-1 and TRBJ2-7; 9 positions agree with TRBD1. CDR3 length: 13 amino acids. Looked up from germline, CDR1 is KGHDR and CDR2 is SFDVKD. V dropped 9 bases and J dropped 5; count of bases not matched to a gene: 7. The CDR3 spells CATEGTGNDEQYF. The CDR3 DNA is TGTGCCACCGAAGGGACAGGGAACGACGAGCAGTACTTC.